This TCR beta chain is drawn from a study of Ad26.COV2.S vaccination and SARS-CoV-2 variants. Assay used: immunoSEQ multiplex PCR; TCRdb lists only in-frame clones, some missing. This sample yields about 180,000 clones, of which 70% to 90% are seen a single time; more than 4.5% belongs to the top ten. This clone has only one observation. Its antigen remains unknown. General study results and limits: Greater spike-specific TCR breadth was seen in vaccine recipients than in placebo recipients. TCR breadth and depth analyses may have underestimated total T cell responses.

The input for sequencing was peripheral blood, taken after recovery from COVID-19. The sequence was obtained from a human donor who had recovered from COVID-19.

The CDR3 sequence is CASSLAGGYGYTF. The CDR3 bases are TGTGCCAGCAGCTTAGCCGGCGGCTATGGCTACACCTTC. The chain combines TRBV7-9 with TRBJ1-2, with D unclear. The germline V and J ends were trimmed by 0 bases and 4 bases, with 6 bases remaining between them. The germline V gene encodes CDR1 SEHNR and CDR2 FQNEAQ (reference sequence). There are 13 residues in the CDR3. Full variable domain (outside the CDR3, taken from reference TRBV7-9 and TRBJ1-2): DTGVSQNPRHKITKRGQNVTFRCDPISEHNRLYWYRQTLGQGPEFLTYFQNEAQLEKSRLLSDRFSAERPKGSFSTLEIQRTEQGDSAMYLCASSLAGGYGYTFGSGTRLTVV.